The 3 T cell receptor beta chains given below trace back to one sample, sequenced in a study of T cells after yellow fever vaccination. In TCRdb, the 5' RACE reads were re-called with MiXCR into one record per CDR3 protein. The table lists about 320,000 distinct CDR3 sequences, around an eighth of them singletons, with 3.2% in the top ten. The source material was CD4+ T cells sorted from PBMCs, sampled 15 days after the yellow fever booster vaccination. The receptors derive from a man between 18 and 35 years old who received the YFV17D yellow fever vaccine.

The chain couples TRBV12-3 or TRBV12-4 to TRBJ1-2; a possible D gene is TRBD1 (6 bases). The CDR3 runs 13 residues. With 7 bases removed from V and 8 bases from J, the gap between germline ends came to 17 bases. CDR3 amino acids: CASTLRGAEGYTF. CDR3 sequence (DNA): TGTGCCAGCACCCTAAGGGGGGCTGAAGGCTACACCTTC.

This clonotype was counted ten times or more. The chain employs TRBV7-2 and TRBJ2-1; D may match TRBD1 or TRBD2 (6 bases each). Germline CDR1 and CDR2: SGHTA and FQGNSA. V lost 5 bases, J lost 8 bases, and 13 bases lay in between. CDR3 size: 13 residues. The CDR3 is CASSRNREDEQFF. CDR3 DNA: TGTGCCAGCAGCCGTAACAGGGAGGATGAGCAGTTCTTC.

This clonotype was seen a handful of times. The DNA is omitted, as the CDR3 cannot be located on it reliably, and the CDR3 follows TCRdb's listing. The rearrangement links TRBV21-1 to TRBJ2-7; TRBD2 was called by the table and not checked on the DNA. TRBV21-1 is noted as a pseudogene. Inclusive of both ends, the CDR3 amounts to 16 amino acids. The CDR3 loop is CASSKVGGGSSYEQYF.